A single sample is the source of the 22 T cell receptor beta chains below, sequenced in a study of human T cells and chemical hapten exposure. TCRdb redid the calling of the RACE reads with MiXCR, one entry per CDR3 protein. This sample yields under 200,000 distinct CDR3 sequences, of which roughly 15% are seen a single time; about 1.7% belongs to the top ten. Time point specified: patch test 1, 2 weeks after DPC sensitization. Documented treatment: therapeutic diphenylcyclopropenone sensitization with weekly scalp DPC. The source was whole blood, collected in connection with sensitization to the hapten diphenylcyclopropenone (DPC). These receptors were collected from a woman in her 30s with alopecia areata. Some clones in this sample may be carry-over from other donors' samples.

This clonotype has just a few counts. The CDR3 coding sequence is TGTGCCAGCAGTCAACACAGGGGCACGGGAAACATTCAGTACTTC. Amino acid sequence: CASSQHRGTGNIQYF. This chain uses TRBV28 with TRBJ2-4; 7 nucleotides line up with TRBD1. This CDR3 comprises 15 residues. Germline V gene lookup returns CDR1 MDHEN and CDR2 SYDVKM. J lost 6 bases, V lost 5 bases, and 10 bases had no gene match.

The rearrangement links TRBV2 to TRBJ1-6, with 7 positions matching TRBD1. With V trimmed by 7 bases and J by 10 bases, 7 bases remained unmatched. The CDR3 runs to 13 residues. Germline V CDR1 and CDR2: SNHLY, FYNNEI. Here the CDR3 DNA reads TGTGCCAGCAAGACAGGGATTGGGTCACCCCTCCACTTT. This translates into CASKTGIGSPLHF. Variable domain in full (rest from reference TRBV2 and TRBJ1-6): EPEVTQTPSHQVTQMGQEVILRCVPISNHLYFYWYRQILGQKVEFLVSFYNNEISEKSEIFDDQFSVERPDGSNFTLKIRSTKLEDSAMYFCASKTGIGSPLHFGNGTRLTVT.

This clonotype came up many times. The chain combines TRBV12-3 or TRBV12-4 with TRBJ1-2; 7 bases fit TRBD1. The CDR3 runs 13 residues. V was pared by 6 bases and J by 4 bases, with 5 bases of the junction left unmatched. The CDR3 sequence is CASSRQGSYGYTF. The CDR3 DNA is TGTGCCAGCAGCCGACAGGGATCCTATGGCTACACCTTC.

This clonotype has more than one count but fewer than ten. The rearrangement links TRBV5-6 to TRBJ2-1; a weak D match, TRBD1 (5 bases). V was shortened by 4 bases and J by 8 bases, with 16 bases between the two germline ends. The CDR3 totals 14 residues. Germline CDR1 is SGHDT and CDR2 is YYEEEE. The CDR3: CASSLWTQEDEQFF. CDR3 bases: TGTGCCAGCAGCCTATGGACACAGGAAGATGAGCAGTTCTTC.

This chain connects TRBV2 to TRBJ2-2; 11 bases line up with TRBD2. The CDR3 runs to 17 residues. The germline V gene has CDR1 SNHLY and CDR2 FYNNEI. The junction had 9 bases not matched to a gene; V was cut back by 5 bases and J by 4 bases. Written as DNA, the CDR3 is TGTGCCAGCAGTCCCCGACGGACTAGCGGGTCCACCGGGGAGCTGTTTTTT. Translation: CASSPRRTSGSTGELFF.

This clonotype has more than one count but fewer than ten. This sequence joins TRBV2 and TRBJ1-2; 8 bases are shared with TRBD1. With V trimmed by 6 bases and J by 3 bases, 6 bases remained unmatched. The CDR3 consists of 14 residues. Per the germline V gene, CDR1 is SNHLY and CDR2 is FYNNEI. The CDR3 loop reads CASSPGGIYYGYTF. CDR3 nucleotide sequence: TGTGCCAGCAGCCCAGGGGGCATCTACTATGGCTACACCTTC.

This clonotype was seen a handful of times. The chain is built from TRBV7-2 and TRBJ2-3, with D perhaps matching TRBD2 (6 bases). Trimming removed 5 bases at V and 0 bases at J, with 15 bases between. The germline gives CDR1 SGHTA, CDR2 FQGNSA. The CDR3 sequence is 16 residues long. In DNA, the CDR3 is TGTGCCAGCAGCCCCCAAGCGGGTACTAGCACAGATACGCAGTATTTT. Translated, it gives CASSPQAGTSTDTQYF. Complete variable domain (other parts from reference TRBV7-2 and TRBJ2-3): GAGVSQSPSNKVTEKGKDVELRCDPISGHTALYWYRQSLGQGLEFLIYFQGNSAPDKSGLPSDRFSAERTGGSVSTLTIQRTQQEDSAVYLCASSPQAGTSTDTQYFGPGTRLTVL.

Written as DNA, the CDR3 is TGTGCCAGCAGTGAAGGTGGCGGGAGGATCTCTGGGGCCAACGTCCTGACTTTC. It codes for CASSEGGGRISGANVLTF. The rearrangement links TRBV6-1 to TRBJ2-6; 8 bases match TRBD2. The CDR3 sequence is 18 residues long. V dropped 1 base and J dropped 0; count of bases not matched to a gene: 5. Germline V gene sequence: CDR1 MNHNS, CDR2 SASEGT.

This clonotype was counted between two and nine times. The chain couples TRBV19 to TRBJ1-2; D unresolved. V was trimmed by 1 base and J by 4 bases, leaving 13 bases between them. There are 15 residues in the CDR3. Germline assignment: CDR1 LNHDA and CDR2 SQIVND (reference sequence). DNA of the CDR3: TGTGCCAGTAGTATAGGCCCCGCAGCCAGCTATGGCTACACCTTC. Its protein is CASSIGPAASYGYTF.

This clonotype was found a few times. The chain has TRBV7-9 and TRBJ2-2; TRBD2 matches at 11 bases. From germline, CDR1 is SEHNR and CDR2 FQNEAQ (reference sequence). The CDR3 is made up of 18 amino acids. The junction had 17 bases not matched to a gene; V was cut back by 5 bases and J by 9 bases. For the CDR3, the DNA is TGTGCCAGCAGCCTGGGGACTAGCGGAGGTCATGGGCCCCGGGAGCTGTTTTTT. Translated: CASSLGTSGGHGPRELFF.

The CDR3 bases are TGCAGTGCTAGTCAGATCCAAGAGACCCAGTACTTC. Amino acid sequence: CSASQIQETQYF. This rearrangement joins TRBV20-1 to TRBJ2-5; D gene uncertain. CDR3 length: 12 amino acids. Germline values: CDR1 DFQATT, CDR2 SNEGSKA (reference sequence). Deletions cut 3 bases from V and 1 base from J, with 6 bases between.

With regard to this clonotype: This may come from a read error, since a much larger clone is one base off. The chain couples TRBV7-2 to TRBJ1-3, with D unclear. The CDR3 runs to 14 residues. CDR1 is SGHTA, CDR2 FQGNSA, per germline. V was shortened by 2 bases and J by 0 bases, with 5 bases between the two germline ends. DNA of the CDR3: TGTGCCAGCAGCTTAACGGGCTCTGGAAACACCATATATTTT. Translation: CASSLTGSGNTIYF.

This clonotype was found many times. The CDR3 loop is CASSDRLAGGLGELFF. The CDR3 coding sequence is TGCGCCAGCAGTGACCGACTAGCGGGAGGACTCGGGGAGCTGTTTTTT. The chain is built from TRBV10-2 and TRBJ2-2; 13 bases fit TRBD2. This CDR3 has 16 amino acids. Germline assignment: CDR1 WSHSY and CDR2 SAAADI. V shed 3 bases, J shed 7 bases, and the junction held 5 bases outside the gene matches.

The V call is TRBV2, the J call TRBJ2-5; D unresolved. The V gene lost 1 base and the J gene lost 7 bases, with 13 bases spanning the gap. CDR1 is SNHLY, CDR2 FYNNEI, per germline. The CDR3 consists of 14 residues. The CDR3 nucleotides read TGTGCCAGCAGTGAAGTCCACGGGTCCGGGACCCAGTACTTC. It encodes CASSEVHGSGTQYF.

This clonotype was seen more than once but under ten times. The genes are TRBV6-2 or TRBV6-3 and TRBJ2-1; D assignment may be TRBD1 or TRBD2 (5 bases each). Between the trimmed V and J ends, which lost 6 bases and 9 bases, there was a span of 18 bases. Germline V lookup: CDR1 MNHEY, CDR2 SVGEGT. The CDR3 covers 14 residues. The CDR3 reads CASRYEGTEVEQFF. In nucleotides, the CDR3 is TGTGCCAGCAGATATGAAGGGACGGAAGTTGAGCAGTTCTTC.

CDR3 nucleotide sequence: TGTGCCAGCAGGGCCGGGACAGGGAATGAAAAACTGTTTTTT. It is translated as CASRAGTGNEKLFF. The rearrangement joins TRBV2 to TRBJ1-4; 9 nucleotides match TRBD1. The CDR3 is 14 amino acids. After removal of 6 bases from V and 5 bases from J, the junction contained 4 bases not matched to a gene. Looked up from germline, CDR1 is SNHLY and CDR2 is FYNNEI.

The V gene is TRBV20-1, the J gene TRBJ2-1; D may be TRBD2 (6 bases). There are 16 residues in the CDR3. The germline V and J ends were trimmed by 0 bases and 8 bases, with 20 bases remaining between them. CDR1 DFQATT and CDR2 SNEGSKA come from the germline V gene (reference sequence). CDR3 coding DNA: TGCAGTGCTAGAGACGCGTCTGGCGGGTGGGAGGATGAGCAGTTCTTC. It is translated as CSARDASGGWEDEQFF.

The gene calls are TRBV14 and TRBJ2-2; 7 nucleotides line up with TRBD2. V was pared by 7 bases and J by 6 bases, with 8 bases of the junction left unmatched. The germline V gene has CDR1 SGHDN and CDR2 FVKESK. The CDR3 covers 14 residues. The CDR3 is CASTLLRGAGELFF. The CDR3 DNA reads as TGTGCCAGCACCCTCCTCCGGGGGGCCGGGGAGCTGTTTTTT. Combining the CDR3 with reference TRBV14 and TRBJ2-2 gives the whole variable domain EAGVTQFPSHSVIEKGQTVTLRCDPISGHDNLYWYRRVMGKEIKFLLHFVKESKQDESGMPNNRFLAERTGGTYSTLKVQPAELEDSGVYFCASTLLRGAGELFFGEGSRLTVL.

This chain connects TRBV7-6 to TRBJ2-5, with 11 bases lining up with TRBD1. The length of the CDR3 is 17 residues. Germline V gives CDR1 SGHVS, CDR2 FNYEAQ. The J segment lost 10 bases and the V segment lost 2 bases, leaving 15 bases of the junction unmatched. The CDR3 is CASSLRYWTGGEINQYF. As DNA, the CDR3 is TGTGCCAGCAGCTTACGGTACTGGACAGGGGGCGAGATAAACCAGTACTTC.

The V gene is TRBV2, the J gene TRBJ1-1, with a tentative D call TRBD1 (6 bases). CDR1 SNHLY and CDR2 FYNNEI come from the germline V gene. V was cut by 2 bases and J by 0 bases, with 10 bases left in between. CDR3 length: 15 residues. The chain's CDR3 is CASSEQGQMNTEAFF. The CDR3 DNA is TGTGCCAGCAGTGAACAAGGACAGATGAACACTGAAGCTTTCTTT.

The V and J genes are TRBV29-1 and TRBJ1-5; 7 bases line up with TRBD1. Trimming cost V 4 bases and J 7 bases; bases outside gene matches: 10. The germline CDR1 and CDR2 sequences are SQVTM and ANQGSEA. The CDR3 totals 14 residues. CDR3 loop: CSVVIPGGGQPQHF. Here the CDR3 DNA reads TGCAGCGTTGTTATCCCAGGGGGTGGACAGCCCCAGCATTTT.

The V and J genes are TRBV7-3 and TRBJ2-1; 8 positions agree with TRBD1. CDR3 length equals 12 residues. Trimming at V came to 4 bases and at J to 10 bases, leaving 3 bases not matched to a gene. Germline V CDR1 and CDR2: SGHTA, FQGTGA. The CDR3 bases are TGTGCCAGCAGCTCAAGGACAGGGGAGCAGTTCTTC. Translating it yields CASSSRTGEQFF.